Following are 2 T cell receptor beta chains from one sample sequenced in a study of cytomegalovirus exposure and HLA in healthy donors. In the PCR, 60 Vbeta and 13 Jbeta primers were used. Sequencing was performed with immunoSEQ multiplex PCR; in TCRdb, only in-frame clones are kept and a portion is missing. The sample contains 40,000 to 55,000 clones, around 70% of which appear only once. The material sequenced was PBMCs. These receptors were obtained from a woman between 45 and 65 years old in good health and CMV-seronegative.

The chain links TRBV27 to TRBJ2-2; 10 bases line up with TRBD2. The CDR3 loop spans 15 amino acids. Germline CDR1 reads MNHEY; CDR2 reads SMNVEV (reference sequence). The junction had 9 bases not matched to a gene; V was cut back by 7 bases and J by 7 bases. The DNA for the CDR3 is TGTGCCAGCACGAGCGGGAGGGCCGGTGTCGGGGAGCTGTTTTTT. Amino acids: CASTSGRAGVGELFF.

The chain couples TRBV7-9 to TRBJ1-2; D gene uncertain. Germline values: CDR1 SEHNR, CDR2 FQNEAQ (reference sequence). This CDR3 is 14 amino acids long. The V gene lost 6 bases and the J gene lost 4 bases, with 15 bases spanning the gap. The CDR3 sequence: CASSSPGGSYGYTF. The CDR3 DNA reads as TGTGCCAGCAGTTCCCCGGGAGGGAGCTATGGCTACACCTTC.